The text below deals with one T cell receptor beta chain. Antigen specificity is unknown. The sample holds other DNA sequences that translate to the same CDR3. This CDR3 is 13 amino acids long. The V gene end was trimmed by 6 bases and the J gene end by 1 base; junction bases not matched to a gene: 2. Germline V CDR1 and CDR2: SNHLY, FYNNEI. This sample was taken from a study of T cell responses to AZD1222 COVID-19 vaccine. Study-level results: Baseline antibody screening turned up just six or seven seropositive AZD1222 recipients. CD4 TCRs associated with vaccination spanned spike, dominating at 160-218 and 743-854.

Produced via immunoSEQ multiplex PCR; TCRdb's table is partial and in-frame only. Of about 150,000 clones detected, 88% appear once; the ten largest clones hold under 3.5%. This TCR was sampled from an adult in good health. Sequenced here: peripheral blood, sampled on day 0 of MenACWY control vaccination. The rearrangement links TRBV2 to TRBJ1-1; 7 positions agree with TRBD1. The CDR3 reads CASRRTGNTEAFF. The CDR3 nucleotides read TGTGCCAGCAGACGGACAGGGAACACTGAAGCTTTCTTT.